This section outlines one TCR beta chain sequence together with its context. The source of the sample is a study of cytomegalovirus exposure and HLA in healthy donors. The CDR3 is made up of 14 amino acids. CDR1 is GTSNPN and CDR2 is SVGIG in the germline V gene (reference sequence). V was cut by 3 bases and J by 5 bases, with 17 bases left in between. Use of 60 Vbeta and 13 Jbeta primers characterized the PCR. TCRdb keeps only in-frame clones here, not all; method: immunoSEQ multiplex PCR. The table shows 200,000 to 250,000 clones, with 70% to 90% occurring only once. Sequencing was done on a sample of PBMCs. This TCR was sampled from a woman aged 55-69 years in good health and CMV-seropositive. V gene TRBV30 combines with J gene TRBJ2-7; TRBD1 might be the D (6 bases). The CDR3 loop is CAWSATTGFHEQYF. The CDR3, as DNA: TGTGCCTGGAGCGCCACTACAGGGTTCCACGAGCAGTACTTC.